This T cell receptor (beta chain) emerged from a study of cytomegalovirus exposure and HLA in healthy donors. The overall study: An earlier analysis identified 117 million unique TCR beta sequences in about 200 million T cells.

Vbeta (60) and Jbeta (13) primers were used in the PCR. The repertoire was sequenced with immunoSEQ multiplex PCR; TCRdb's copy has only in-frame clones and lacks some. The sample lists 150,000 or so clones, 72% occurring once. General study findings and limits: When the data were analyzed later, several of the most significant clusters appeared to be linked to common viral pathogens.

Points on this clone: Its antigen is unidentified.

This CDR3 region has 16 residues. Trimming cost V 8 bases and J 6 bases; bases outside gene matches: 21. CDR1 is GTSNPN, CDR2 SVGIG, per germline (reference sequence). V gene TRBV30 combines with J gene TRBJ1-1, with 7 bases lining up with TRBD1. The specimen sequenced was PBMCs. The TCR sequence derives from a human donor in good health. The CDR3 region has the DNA TGTGCCGGACGCCAGCCACTAAAGGGGGCAGGGGCTGAAGCTTTCTTT. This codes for CAGRQPLKGAGAEAFF.